What follows are 7 T cell receptor beta chains derived from one specimen sequenced in a study of blood T cell dynamics during melanoma immunotherapy. Noted time point: pre-treatment baseline. The assay was immunoSEQ multiplex PCR, and TCRdb's table has in-frame clones only and misses some. The profile shows roughly 25,000 clones, roughly 87% of them singletons. The sequencing used blood, collected from a patient treated with checkpoint blockade. The receptors were sampled from a human donor with melanoma.

The chain carries TRBV27 and TRBJ2-2, with TRBD2 matching 11 bases. CDR1 is MNHEY and CDR2 is SMNVEV in the germline V gene (reference sequence). This CDR3 has 19 residues. With V trimmed by 2 bases and J by 0 bases, 8 bases remained unmatched. Here the CDR3 DNA reads TGTGCCAGCAGTTTAAGGCTAGCGGGAGGACTACCGAACACCGGGGAGCTGTTTTTT. It encodes CASSLRLAGGLPNTGELFF.

The chain carries TRBV5-1 and TRBJ2-5; 8 positions agree with TRBD1. CDR3 length: 13 amino acids. The germline gives CDR1 SGHRS, CDR2 YFSETQ. V lost 4 bases to trimming and J lost 2 bases; unmatched junction nucleotides: 1. The CDR3 protein is CASSGQGQETQYF. Written as DNA, the CDR3 is TGCGCCAGCAGCGGACAGGGTCAAGAGACCCAGTACTTC.

V gene TRBV7-9 combines with J gene TRBJ2-7; TRBD2 matches at 11 bases. This CDR3 spans 18 amino acids. V was pared by 4 bases and J by 4 bases, with 15 bases of the junction left unmatched. From germline, CDR1 is SEHNR and CDR2 FQNEAQ (reference sequence). The CDR3 DNA is TGTGCCAGCAGCTCGCAAAACCCCCTAGCGGGAGGCATGTACGAGCAGTACTTC. Its translation: CASSSQNPLAGGMYEQYF.

The chain uses TRBV28 and TRBJ2-7, with D tentatively TRBD1 (6 bases). CDR3 length: 13 residues. Germline CDR1 MDHEN, CDR2 SYDVKM. V gave up 6 bases and J gave up 2 bases, with 11 bases separating them. For the CDR3, the DNA is TGTGCCAGCAGGTTGGACAGAGCCTACGAGCAGTACTTC. It codes for CASRLDRAYEQYF.

This clone showed up just once. This CDR3 is CASSYRGGNTEAFF. CDR3 coding DNA: TGCGCCAGCAGTTACCGAGGGGGGAACACTGAAGCTTTCTTT. The rearrangement joins TRBV23-1 to TRBJ1-1, with D tentatively TRBD1 (6 bases). TRBV23-1 belongs to the ORF category, with a function that is uncertain. V lost 5 bases to trimming and J lost 1 base, with 11 bases between them. The CDR3 totals 14 residues.

The J gene is TRBJ2-1, the V gene TRBV2; D is possibly TRBD1 or TRBD2 (5 bases each). In germline, CDR1 is SNHLY, CDR2 FYNNEI. Trimming took 6 bases from V and 7 from J, leaving 13 bases between them. This CDR3 contains 13 residues. The CDR3 sequence: CASSGDQQNEQFF. CDR3 bases: TGTGCCAGCAGCGGGGACCAGCAAAATGAGCAGTTCTTC.

The V gene is TRBV4-1, the J gene TRBJ2-3; maybe TRBD2 (6 bases). The germline CDR1 and CDR2 sequences are MGHRA and YSYEKL. The germline V and J ends were trimmed by 1 base and 3 bases, with 8 bases remaining between them. The CDR3 runs to 14 residues. The CDR3 sequence: CASSQAEGTDTQYF. In DNA, the CDR3 is TGCGCCAGCAGCCAAGCGGAGGGAACAGATACGCAGTATTTT.